This TCR beta chain was recorded in a study of prognosis after radiotherapy for stage I lung cancer. In the study overall: In around 13 patients the tumors were adenocarcinoma, and in several they were squamous cell carcinoma. A few patients receiving radiotherapy then developed distant metastases (median about seven months), with approximately 14 showing no significant progression. General study findings and limits: Shannon entropy after stereotactic body radiation therapy was lower in patients who developed distant metastases.

Per germline, CDR1 DFQATT and CDR2 SNEGSKA (reference sequence). The CDR3 is made up of 13 amino acids. Trimming took 5 bases from V and 2 from J, leaving 12 bases between them. TCR beta CDR3 was amplified from genomic DNA by two-round multiplex PCR. First-round PCR amplification was performed with primers specific to each TRBV and TRBJ gene. A single record per CDR3 protein comes from TCRdb applying MiXCR to the multiplex PCR reads. The sample includes 30,000 or so distinct CDR3 sequences, approximately 31% of them seen just once. The sample holds many counts of this clonotype. Its specificity is unknown.

The source is a donor aged 50 or older with non-small cell lung cancer. Here the sequenced sample was PBMCs, taken before or after stereotactic body radiation therapy (not recorded which). The rearrangement links TRBV20-1 to TRBJ2-5; D may match TRBD1 or TRBD2 (6 bases each). Here the CDR3 reads CSAPEGGQETQYF. CDR3 DNA sequence: TGCAGTGCTCCTGAAGGGGGGCAAGAGACCCAGTACTTC.